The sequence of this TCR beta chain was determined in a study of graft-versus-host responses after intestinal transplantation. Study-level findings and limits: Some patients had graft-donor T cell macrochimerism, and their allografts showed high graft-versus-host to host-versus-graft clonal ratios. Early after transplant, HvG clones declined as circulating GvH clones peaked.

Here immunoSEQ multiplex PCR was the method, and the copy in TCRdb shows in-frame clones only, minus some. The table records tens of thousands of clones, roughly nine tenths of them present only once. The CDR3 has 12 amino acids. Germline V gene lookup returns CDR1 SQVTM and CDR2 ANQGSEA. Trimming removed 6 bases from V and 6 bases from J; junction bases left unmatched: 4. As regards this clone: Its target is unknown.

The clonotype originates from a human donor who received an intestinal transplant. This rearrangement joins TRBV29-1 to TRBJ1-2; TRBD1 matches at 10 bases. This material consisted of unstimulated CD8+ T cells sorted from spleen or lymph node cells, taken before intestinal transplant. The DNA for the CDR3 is TGCAGCGTCAGACAGGGGGCTGATGGCTACACCTTC. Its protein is CSVRQGADGYTF.